Below are 2 T cell receptor beta chains sequenced from a single sample in a study of T-cell reconstitution after alpha-beta-depleted transplantation in children. Unique molecular identifiers were built into the TCRbeta library. MiXCR, applied by TCRdb to the PCR reads, yields one record per CDR3 protein. Among about 490,000 distinct CDR3 sequences, more than 9% were seen once, and the ten largest hold roughly 2%. Material: PBMCs, obtained before TCRalphabeta/CD19-depleted stem cell transplant. These receptors all come from a child aged 2-9 years with inherited bone marrow failure, due to receive a stem cell transplant.

A remark on this clonotype: It may be a read error: a sequence one base away is much more abundant. The chain has TRBV28 and TRBJ2-1; no clear D gene. CDR1 is MDHEN and CDR2 is SYDVKM in the germline V gene. The CDR3 totals 13 residues. The CDR3 DNA reads as TGTGACAGTTTGGGGATTAATATTCGAGAGCAGTTCTTC. Translation: CDSLGINIREQFF.

The chain recombines TRBV11-2 with TRBJ2-2; TRBD2 matches at 7 bases. Per the germline V gene, CDR1 is SGHAT and CDR2 is FQNNGV. The CDR3 loop spans 15 amino acids. The ends lost 3 bases at V and 3 bases at J; junction bases unmatched: 4. CDR3 residues: CASSFGREHTGELFF. As DNA, the CDR3 is TGTGCCAGCAGCTTCGGGCGGGAGCACACCGGGGAGCTGTTTTTT.